This T cell receptor (beta chain) was recovered during a study of cytomegalovirus exposure and HLA in healthy donors. Germline V gives CDR1 MNHEY, CDR2 SMNVEV (reference sequence). The trim removed 2 bases at V and 6 bases at J, leaving 3 bases unmatched. The CDR3 contains 13 residues. The method was immunoSEQ multiplex PCR; TCRdb's version includes in-frame clones alone and lacks a portion of them. This repertoire shows tens of thousands of clones, about 87% found once; its top ten account for about 4.1%. This rearrangement joins TRBV27 to TRBJ1-2; 7 bases match TRBD1. The clonotype originates from a woman under 30 in good health and CMV-seropositive. Sequenced material: PBMCs. This chain's CDR3 is CASSLRQGHGYTF. CDR3 sequence (DNA): TGTGCCAGCAGTTTAAGACAGGGTCATGGCTACACCTTC.